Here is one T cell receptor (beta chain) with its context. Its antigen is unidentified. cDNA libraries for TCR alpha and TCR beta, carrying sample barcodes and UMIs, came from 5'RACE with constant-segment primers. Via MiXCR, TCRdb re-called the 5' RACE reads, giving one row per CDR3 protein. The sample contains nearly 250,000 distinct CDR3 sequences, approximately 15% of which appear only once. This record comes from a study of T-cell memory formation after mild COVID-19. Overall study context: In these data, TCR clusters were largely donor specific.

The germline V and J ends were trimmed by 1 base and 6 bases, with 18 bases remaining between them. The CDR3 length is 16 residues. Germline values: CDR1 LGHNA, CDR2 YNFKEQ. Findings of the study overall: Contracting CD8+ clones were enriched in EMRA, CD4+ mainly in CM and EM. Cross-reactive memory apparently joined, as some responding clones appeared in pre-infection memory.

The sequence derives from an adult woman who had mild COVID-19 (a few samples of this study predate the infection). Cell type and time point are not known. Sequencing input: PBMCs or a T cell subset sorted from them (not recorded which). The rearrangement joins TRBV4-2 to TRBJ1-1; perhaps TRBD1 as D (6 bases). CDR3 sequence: CASSQGGTGSRAEAFF. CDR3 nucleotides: TGTGCCAGCAGCCAAGGGGGCACAGGGAGTAGGGCTGAAGCTTTCTTT.